This T cell receptor beta chain was profiled in a study of PD-L1 blockade in urothelial cancer. The wider study: Across blood samples, T cells had a median count of approximately 130,000. Study results and caveats: For durable-benefit patients, tumor-associated blood clones expanded more at 3 weeks.

On this clone: The target antigen is unknown.

The length of the CDR3 is 11 residues. CDR1 is SQVTM, CDR2 ANQGSEA, per germline. Generated by immunoSEQ multiplex PCR, the TCRdb table keeps only in-frame clones and is missing some. The data hold over 25,000 clones, with around three quarters observed a single time. Time point of the sample: peripheral blood 6 weeks after treatment start. The sequencing here drew on PBMCs, taken around atezolizumab (anti-PD-L1) treatment. The chain employs TRBV29-1 and TRBJ1-3; no firm D call. The source is a man between 65 and 85 years old with urothelial cancer. The CDR3 DNA sequence: TGCATCGCTGCCCAGGGAAACACCATATATTTT. It yields the protein CIAAQGNTIYF.